The 30 T cell receptor beta chains below were found in one sample sequenced in a study of OX40 agonist ivuxolimab in advanced cancers. Some clones are missing from TCRdb's copy, which holds only in-frame ones; the method was immunoSEQ multiplex PCR. Of roughly 37,000 clones in the sample, around three quarters were seen once. Sequencing used CD4+ or CD8+ T cells sorted from blood, obtained in a trial of the OX40 agonist ivuxolimab. The receptors derive from an adult with an advanced solid tumor such as melanoma, head and neck, liver or kidney cancer.

V and J are TRBV19 and TRBJ2-1; D remains unclear. V shed 0 bases and J shed 6 bases, with 9 bases lying between them. The CDR3 sequence is 14 residues long. The germline CDR1 and CDR2 sequences are LNHDA and SQIVND (reference sequence). The CDR3 reads CASSIDRNSNEQFF. In nucleotides, the CDR3 is TGTGCCAGTAGTATAGATAGAAATAGCAATGAGCAGTTCTTC.

The chain has TRBV6-5 and TRBJ1-6, with D possibly matching TRBD1 (5 bases). The CDR3 covers 13 residues. Trimming stripped 6 bases from V and 7 bases from J, with 10 bases between. CDR1 is MNHEY, CDR2 SVGAGI, per germline. DNA for the CDR3: TGTGCCAGCAGGGGCGGACACAATTCACCCCTCCACTTT. Its translation is CASRGGHNSPLHF.

The rearrangement uses TRBV10-3 and TRBJ1-2; 11 bases are a match to TRBD1. V lost 7 bases to trimming and J lost 4 bases; unmatched junction nucleotides: 14. The CDR3 covers 17 residues. Germline V gene lookup returns CDR1 ENHRY and CDR2 SYGVKD. CDR3 coding DNA: TGTGCCATCACCGAGGGACAGGGGGAATTCTATACCTATGGCTACACCTTC. Protein sequence: CAITEGQGEFYTYGYTF.

This clone was picked up one time. This CDR3 is CASGLPGGEAFF. The CDR3 DNA follows: TGTGCTAGTGGTTTGCCGGGCGGAGAAGCTTTCTTT. V and J are TRBV12-5 and TRBJ1-1; D is ambiguous. Germline assignment: CDR1 LGHNT and CDR2 FRNRAP. This CDR3 is 12 amino acids long. Trimming cost V 2 bases and J 8 bases, with 9 bases left between them.

The chain links TRBV7-6 to TRBJ2-2, with 8 bases aligning to TRBD2. The length of the CDR3 is 16 residues. The V gene's germline CDR1 is SGHVS and CDR2 FNYEAQ. Unmatched junction bases numbered 3, after V lost 1 base and J lost 2 bases. This CDR3 is CASSLDGGVNTGELFF. Written as DNA, the CDR3 is TGTGCCAGCAGCTTAGACGGGGGGGTAAACACCGGGGAGCTGTTTTTT.

The chain has TRBV30 and TRBJ2-3; TRBD1 aligns across 8 bases. Germline CDR1 GTSNPN, CDR2 SVGIG (reference sequence). The CDR3 has 12 residues. CDR3 loop: CALDRVTDTQYF. The CDR3 coding sequence is TGTGCATTGGACAGGGTTACAGATACGCAGTATTTT.

V is TRBV2 and J is TRBJ1-5; D is unresolved. V lost 5 bases and J lost 4, with 6 bases in between. CDR3 size: 12 residues. Germline lookup yields CDR1 SNHLY and CDR2 FYNNEI. In DNA form, the CDR3 reads TGTGCCAGCAGTCGAGAAAATCAGCCCCAGCATTTT. It is translated as CASSRENQPQHF.

The V gene is TRBV6-6, the J gene TRBJ2-5; 7 nucleotides line up with TRBD1. Trimming removed 6 bases from V and 2 bases from J; junction bases left unmatched: 6. The germline V gene encodes CDR1 MNHNY and CDR2 SVGAGI (reference sequence). This CDR3 spans 14 amino acids. CDR3 nucleotide sequence: TGTGCCAGCAGCCTGAGGGGGCAGCAAGAGACCCAGTACTTC. Residues: CASSLRGQQETQYF.

CDR3 loop: CASSFGGGPGANVLTF. CDR3 nucleotides: TGTGCCAGCAGCTTTGGGGGGGGCCCTGGGGCCAACGTCCTGACTTTC. The rearrangement uses TRBV5-4 and TRBJ2-6, with a weak D call TRBD2 (7 bases). V lost 2 bases and J lost 2, with 11 bases in between. The CDR3 loop spans 16 amino acids. CDR1 and CDR2 (germline): SGHNT, YYREEE (reference sequence).

This clone showed up just once. The chain joins TRBV11-2 to TRBJ2-3, with a possible D match to TRBD2 (6 bases). This CDR3 has 14 amino acids. V was pared by 4 bases and J by 1 base, with 9 bases between. CDR1 SGHAT and CDR2 FQNNGV come from the germline V gene. The CDR3 spells CASSYGGRTDTQYF. CDR3 sequence (DNA): TGTGCCAGCAGCTACGGGGGTCGCACAGATACGCAGTATTTT. The whole variable domain, remainder taken from reference TRBV11-2 and TRBJ2-3, is EAGVAQSPRYKIIEKRQSVAFWCNPISGHATLYWYQQILGQGPKLLIQFQNNGVVDDSQLPKDRFSAERLKGVDSTLKIQPAKLEDSAVYLCASSYGGRTDTQYFGPGTRLTVL.

The chain carries TRBV19 and TRBJ1-6, with 7 bases lining up with TRBD1. Germline V gene lookup returns CDR1 LNHDA and CDR2 SQIVND (reference sequence). The CDR3 loop spans 16 amino acids. J lost 7 bases, V lost 5 bases, and 11 bases had no gene match. For the CDR3, the DNA is TGTGCCAGTAGTCATTACTGGGCAGGGGGGAATTCACCCCTCCACTTT. The encoded protein is CASSHYWAGGNSPLHF.

This chain links TRBV5-1 with TRBJ2-1; 8 nucleotides match TRBD1. Trimming took 6 bases from V and 3 from J; bases not matched to a gene: 11. Looked up from germline, CDR1 is SGHRS and CDR2 is YFSETQ. This CDR3 has 16 residues. DNA of the CDR3: TGCGCCAGCAACTCGATACCGGGACAGGTCTACAATGAGCAGTTCTTC. Its translation: CASNSIPGQVYNEQFF.

The chain recombines TRBV11-2 with TRBJ1-6, with D possibly being TRBD1 (6 bases). Germline CDR1 is SGHAT and CDR2 is FQNNGV. V lost 6 bases and J 7 bases, leaving 10 bases between the germline ends. This CDR3 has 13 amino acids. CDR3: CASRKTGNSPLHF. DNA for the CDR3: TGTGCCAGCAGAAAAACAGGGAATTCACCCCTCCACTTT.

The chain employs TRBV18 and TRBJ2-3, with 7 bases identical to TRBD2. CDR3 size: 15 residues. The V segment lost 1 base and the J segment 1 base; nucleotides outside the gene matches: 2. Germline V CDR1 and CDR2: KGHSH, LQKENI. This CDR3 reads CASSPLAGGTDTQYF. The DNA for the CDR3 is TGTGCCAGCTCACCACTGGCGGGGGGCACAGATACGCAGTATTTT.

The V and J genes are TRBV10-3 and TRBJ2-5; D gene unclear. Trimming stripped 3 bases from V and 5 bases from J, with 4 bases between. Germline loops: CDR1 ENHRY, CDR2 SYGVKD. The length of the CDR3 is 11 residues. The CDR3 loop reads CAISDRETQYF. The DNA for the CDR3 is TGTGCCATCAGTGACCGGGAGACCCAGTACTTC.

In its sample, this clone was seen once. The CDR3 sequence: CASSYTTSQETQYF. The DNA of the CDR3 is TGTGCCAGTAGTTATACTACAAGTCAAGAGACCCAGTACTTC. V and J are TRBV19 and TRBJ2-5, with unresolved D. The CDR3 extends over 14 amino acids. V was clipped by 5 bases and J by 2 bases, with 12 bases between them. Germline values: CDR1 LNHDA, CDR2 SQIVND (reference sequence).

V is TRBV15 and J is TRBJ2-7; the D gene is possibly TRBD1 (5 bases). The CDR3 totals 12 residues. Trimming removed 0 bases from V and 9 bases from J, with 9 bases in between. Per germline, CDR1 LNHNV and CDR2 YYDKDF (reference sequence). The CDR3 spells CATSRDGAGQYV. CDR3 nucleotide sequence: TGTGCCACCAGCAGAGATGGGGCAGGGCAGTACGTC.

This clone was found a few times. The rearrangement joins TRBV25-1 to TRBJ1-2; D unclear. CDR3 length equals 18 residues. Germline CDR1 and CDR2: MGHDK and SYGVNS. The ends were cut back, 2 bases at V and 7 bases at J, with 26 bases in the middle. The CDR3, as DNA: TGTGCCAGCAGTGAACCCCCCGGAGGGAGGTCCCTGGTTGGTGGCTACACCTTC. It specifies CASSEPPGGRSLVGGYTF.

V is TRBV11-2 and J is TRBJ1-2; 11 nucleotides agree with TRBD1. Germline-derived CDR1 and CDR2 are SGHAT and FQNNGV. The CDR3 sequence is 15 residues long. The trim removed 5 bases at V and 8 bases at J, leaving 10 bases unmatched. CDR3 DNA sequence: TGTGCCAGCAGCGTGGGTACCGGGACAGGGGGAGGCTACACCTTC. This translates into CASSVGTGTGGGYTF.

This clone was recorded a few times. This chain uses TRBV29-1 with TRBJ1-1; 7 bases are shared with TRBD1. This CDR3 is built from 12 residues. Losses at the gene ends were 7 bases for V and 4 bases for J; bases not matched to a gene: 6. Germline CDR1 SQVTM, CDR2 ANQGSEA. The CDR3 coding sequence is TGCAGCGCCCAGACAGGGCGCACTGAAGCTTTCTTT. It yields the protein CSAQTGRTEAFF.

This clone appeared a few times. The chain carries TRBV4-1 and TRBJ2-7; tentative D call: TRBD2 (5 bases). This CDR3 spans 15 amino acids. CDR1 and CDR2 (germline): MGHRA, YSYEKL. V lost 0 bases and J 3 bases, leaving 12 bases between the germline ends. DNA of the CDR3: TGCGCCAGCAGCCAAGATTTGACGGGGAGCTACGAGCAGTACTTC. Protein: CASSQDLTGSYEQYF.

DNA of the CDR3: TGTGCCAGCAGTGATATGGGTGGCTACACCTTC. Translated, it gives CASSDMGGYTF. The chain employs TRBV2 and TRBJ1-2; D gene uncertain. Between the trimmed V and J ends, which lost 3 bases and 7 bases, there was a span of 6 bases. The CDR3 runs 11 residues. Germline loops: CDR1 SNHLY, CDR2 FYNNEI.

About this clone: Germline is not matched at one junction end, which may reflect a read error. The V and J genes are TRBV10-3 and TRBJ2-3; 11 bases are a match to TRBD2. Looked up from germline, CDR1 is ENHRY and CDR2 is SYGVKD. The length of the CDR3 is 13 residues. CDR3 DNA sequence: TGTGCCATCAGGACTAGCGGGGAAGATGCGCAGTATTTT. Translated: CAIRTSGEDAQYF.

Here the CDR3 DNA reads TGCGCCAGCAGCCAAGCCAATTGGGACAGAACGCAGTATTTT. Its protein product is CASSQANWDRTQYF. The rearrangement joins TRBV4-1 to TRBJ2-3; TRBD1 matches 7 bases. Germline V lookup: CDR1 MGHRA, CDR2 YSYEKL. The CDR3 runs 14 residues. Germline trimming cut 1 base from V and 9 bases from J; bases unmatched to any gene: 7.

This clone is termed medium-sized (0.01 to 0.1%). The chain joins TRBV6-6 to TRBJ1-1, with no clear D. V lost 1 base and J lost 3, with 9 bases in between. The CDR3 contains 14 residues. Germline V gene data show CDR1 as MNHNY and CDR2 as SVGAGI (reference sequence). This CDR3 reads CASSYFPVDTEAFF. Here the CDR3 DNA reads TGTGCCAGCAGTTACTTTCCCGTGGACACTGAAGCTTTCTTT.

The chain links TRBV11-2 to TRBJ1-2, with a tentative D call TRBD1 (6 bases). Germline V gene sequence: CDR1 SGHAT, CDR2 FQNNGV. The CDR3 is 16 residues long. Between the trimmed V and J ends, which lost 1 base and 3 bases, there was a span of 15 bases. CDR3 nucleotides: TGTGCCAGCAGCTTAGGAGGACCCGGGACACACTATGGCTACACCTTC. It translates to CASSLGGPGTHYGYTF.

Only a few counts were recorded for this clone. The chain carries TRBV10-1 and TRBJ2-3; TRBD1 matches 9 bases. The V gene's germline CDR1 is WNHNN and CDR2 SYGVQD (reference sequence). V was clipped by 2 bases and J by 15 bases; unmatched bases: 9. The CDR3 has 13 amino acids. The CDR3 bases are TGCGCCAGCAGTGAGCTTGATACAGGGGGCGTATATTTT. It encodes CASSELDTGGVYF.

This clone was recorded once. The V and J genes are TRBV6-6 and TRBJ1-2; tentative D call: TRBD1 (6 bases). The CDR3 totals 14 residues. Germline V gene data show CDR1 as MNHNY and CDR2 as SVGAGI (reference sequence). The V end lost 10 bases, the J end lost 4 bases, and 19 bases lay between the germline ends. The CDR3 coding sequence is TGTGCCAACAGCCCTCCGGGACATTCCTATGGCTACACCTTC. Protein sequence: CANSPPGHSYGYTF.

This chain uses TRBV18 with TRBJ1-2; maybe TRBD1 (5 bases). Germline lookup yields CDR1 KGHSH and CDR2 LQKENI. The ends were cut back, 3 bases at V and 4 bases at J, with 15 bases in the middle. The CDR3 sequence is 15 residues long. CDR3 sequence: CASSPTQVRGYGYTF. The DNA of the CDR3 is TGTGCCAGCTCACCTACGCAGGTGAGGGGCTATGGCTACACCTTC. The variable domain in full, completed from reference TRBV18 and TRBJ1-2, reads NAGVMQNPRHLVRRRGQEARLRCSPMKGHSHVYWYRQLPEEGLKFMVYLQKENIIDESGMPKERFSAEFPKEGPSILRIQQVVRGDSAAYFCASSPTQVRGYGYTFGSGTRLTVV.

The chain recombines TRBV10-3 with TRBJ1-2, with unresolved D. Trimming took off 2 bases at V and 7 bases at J, with 11 bases between the two ends. Germline V gene lookup returns CDR1 ENHRY and CDR2 SYGVKD. The CDR3 has 13 amino acids. The CDR3 sequence: CAISETTTSGYTF. The CDR3 DNA reads as TGTGCCATCAGTGAGACCACGACAAGTGGCTACACCTTC.